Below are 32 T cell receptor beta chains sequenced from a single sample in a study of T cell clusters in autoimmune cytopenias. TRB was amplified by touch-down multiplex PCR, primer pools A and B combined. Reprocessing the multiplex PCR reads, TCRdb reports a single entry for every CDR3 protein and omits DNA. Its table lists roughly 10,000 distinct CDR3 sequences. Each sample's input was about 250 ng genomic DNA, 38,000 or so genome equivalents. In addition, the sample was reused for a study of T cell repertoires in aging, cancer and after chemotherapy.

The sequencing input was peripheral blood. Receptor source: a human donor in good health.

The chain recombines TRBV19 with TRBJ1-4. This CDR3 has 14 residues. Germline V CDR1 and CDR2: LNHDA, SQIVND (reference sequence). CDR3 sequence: CASRLAATNEKLFF.

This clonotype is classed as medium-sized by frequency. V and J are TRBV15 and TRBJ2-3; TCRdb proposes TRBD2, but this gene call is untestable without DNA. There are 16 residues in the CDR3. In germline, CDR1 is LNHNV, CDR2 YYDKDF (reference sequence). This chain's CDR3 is CATSGRGLAGEDTQYF.

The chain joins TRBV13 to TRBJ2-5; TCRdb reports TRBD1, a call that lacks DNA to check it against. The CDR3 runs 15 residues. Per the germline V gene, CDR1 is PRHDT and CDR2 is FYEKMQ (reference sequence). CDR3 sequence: CASSQGQGVRETQYF. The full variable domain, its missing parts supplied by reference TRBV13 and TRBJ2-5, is AAGVIQSPRHLIKEKRETATLKCYPIPRHDTVYWYQQGPGQDPQFLISFYEKMQSDKGSIPDRFSAQQFSDYHSELNMSSLELGDSALYFCASSQGQGVRETQYFGPGTRLLVL.

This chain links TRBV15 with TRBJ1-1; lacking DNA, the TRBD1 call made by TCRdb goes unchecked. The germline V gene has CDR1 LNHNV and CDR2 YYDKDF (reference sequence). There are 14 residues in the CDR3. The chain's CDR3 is CATSRGQANTEAFF.

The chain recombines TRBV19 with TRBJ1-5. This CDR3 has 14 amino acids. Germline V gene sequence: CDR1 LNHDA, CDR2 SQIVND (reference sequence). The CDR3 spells CASSLMRGNQPQHF.

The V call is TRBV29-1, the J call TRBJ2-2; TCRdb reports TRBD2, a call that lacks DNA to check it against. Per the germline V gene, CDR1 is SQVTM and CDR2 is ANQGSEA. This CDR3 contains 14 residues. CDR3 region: CSVAGLLNTGELFF.

CDR3 in amino acids: CSVAGGGSGMGSYNEQFF. The gene calls are TRBV29-1 and TRBJ2-1; the D gene TCRdb calls, TRBD2, cannot be checked with no DNA. The CDR3 extends over 18 amino acids. Germline V gene data show CDR1 as SQVTM and CDR2 as ANQGSEA.

CDR3 residues: CASRVGREGPQHF. This chain uses TRBV6-5 with TRBJ1-5. The CDR3 sequence is 13 residues long. Per germline, CDR1 MNHEY and CDR2 SVGAGI.

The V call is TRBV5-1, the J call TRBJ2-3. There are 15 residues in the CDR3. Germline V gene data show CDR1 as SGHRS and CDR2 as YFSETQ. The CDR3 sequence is CASSLARGSTDTQYF.

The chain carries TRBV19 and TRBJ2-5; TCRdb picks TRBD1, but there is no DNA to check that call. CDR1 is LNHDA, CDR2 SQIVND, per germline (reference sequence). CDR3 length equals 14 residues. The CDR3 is CASSPGQGSETQYF.

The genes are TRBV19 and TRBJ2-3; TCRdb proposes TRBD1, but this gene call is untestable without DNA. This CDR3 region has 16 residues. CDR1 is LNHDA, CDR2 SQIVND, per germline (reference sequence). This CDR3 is CASSILPGEGTDTQYF.

The CDR3 reads CASSPRSGGYSYEQYF. This chain links TRBV5-6 with TRBJ2-7; TCRdb selects TRBD1, and the lack of DNA leaves this call unchecked. The CDR3 has 16 amino acids. Germline loops: CDR1 SGHDT, CDR2 YYEEEE.

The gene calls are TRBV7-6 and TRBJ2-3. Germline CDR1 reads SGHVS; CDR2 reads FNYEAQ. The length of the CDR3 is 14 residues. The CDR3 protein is CASSLVSSADTQYF. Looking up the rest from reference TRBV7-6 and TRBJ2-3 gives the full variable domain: GAGVSQSPRYKVTKRGQDVALRCDPISGHVSLYWYRQALGQGPEFLTYFNYEAQQDKSGLPNDRFSAERPEGSISTLTIQRTEQRDSAMYRCASSLVSSADTQYFGPGTRLTVL.

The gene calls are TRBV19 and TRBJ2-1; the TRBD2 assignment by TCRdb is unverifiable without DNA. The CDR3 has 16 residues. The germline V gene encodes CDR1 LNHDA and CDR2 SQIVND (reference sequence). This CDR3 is CASSLVAGGIYNEQFF.

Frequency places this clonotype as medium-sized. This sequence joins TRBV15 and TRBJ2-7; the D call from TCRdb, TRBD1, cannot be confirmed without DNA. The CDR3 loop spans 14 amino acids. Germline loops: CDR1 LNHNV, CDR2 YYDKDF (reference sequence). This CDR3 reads CATSRHGQGYEQYF.

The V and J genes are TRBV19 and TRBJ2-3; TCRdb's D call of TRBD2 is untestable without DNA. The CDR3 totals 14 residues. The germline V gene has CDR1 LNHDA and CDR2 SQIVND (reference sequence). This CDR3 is CASSPPLGGDTQYF. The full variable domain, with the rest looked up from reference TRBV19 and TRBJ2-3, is DGGITQSPKYLFRKEGQNVTLSCEQNLNHDAMYWYRQDPGQGLRLIYYSQIVNDFQKGDIAEGYSVSREKKESFPLTVTSAQKNPTAFYLCASSPPLGGDTQYFGPGTRLTVL.

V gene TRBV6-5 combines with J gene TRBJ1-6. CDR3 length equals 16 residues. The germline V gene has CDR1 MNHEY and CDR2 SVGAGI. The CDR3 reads CASSFQWSSYNSPLHF.

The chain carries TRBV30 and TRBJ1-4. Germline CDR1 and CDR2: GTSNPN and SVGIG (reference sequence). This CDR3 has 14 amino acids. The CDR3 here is CAWSFGEINEKLFF. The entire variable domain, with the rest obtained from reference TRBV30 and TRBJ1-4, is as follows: SQTIHQWPATLVQPVGSPLSLECTVEGTSNPNLYWYRQAAGRGLQLLFYSVGIGQISSEVPQNLSASRPQDRQFILSSKKLLLSDSGFYLCAWSFGEINEKLFFGSGTQLSVL.

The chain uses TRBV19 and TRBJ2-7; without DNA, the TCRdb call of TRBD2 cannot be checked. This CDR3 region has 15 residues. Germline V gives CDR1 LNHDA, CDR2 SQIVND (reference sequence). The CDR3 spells CASSIKRTNPYEQYF.

CDR3 in amino acids: CASSAGQLNTEAFF. The chain recombines TRBV6-1 with TRBJ1-1; TCRdb returns TRBD1, unconfirmable since there is no DNA. The CDR3 length is 14 residues. Germline V gene sequence: CDR1 MNHNS, CDR2 SASEGT.

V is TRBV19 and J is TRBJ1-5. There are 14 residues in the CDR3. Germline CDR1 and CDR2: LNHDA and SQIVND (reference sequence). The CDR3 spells CASSKQFSNQPQHF.

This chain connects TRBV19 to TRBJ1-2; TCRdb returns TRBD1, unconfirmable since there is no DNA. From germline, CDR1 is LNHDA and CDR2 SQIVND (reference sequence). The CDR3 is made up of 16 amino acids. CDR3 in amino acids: CASRTSHRGANYGYTF. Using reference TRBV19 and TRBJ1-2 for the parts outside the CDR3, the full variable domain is DGGITQSPKYLFRKEGQNVTLSCEQNLNHDAMYWYRQDPGQGLRLIYYSQIVNDFQKGDIAEGYSVSREKKESFPLTVTSAQKNPTAFYLCASRTSHRGANYGYTFGSGTRLTVV.

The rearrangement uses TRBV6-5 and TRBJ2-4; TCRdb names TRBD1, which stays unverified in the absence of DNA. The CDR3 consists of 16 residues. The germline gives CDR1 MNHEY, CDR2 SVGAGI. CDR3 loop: CASRSEAGQGKNIQYF.

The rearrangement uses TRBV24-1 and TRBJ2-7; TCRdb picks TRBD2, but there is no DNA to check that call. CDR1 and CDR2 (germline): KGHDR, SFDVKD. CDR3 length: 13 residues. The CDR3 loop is CATRTEEGYEQYF.

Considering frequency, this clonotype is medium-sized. The CDR3 reads CASSVHRESGEQYF. The chain joins TRBV19 to TRBJ2-7; TCRdb's assignment of TRBD1 cannot be checked, as there is no DNA. This CDR3 has 14 residues. The germline V gene has CDR1 LNHDA and CDR2 SQIVND (reference sequence). The variable domain in full, completed from reference TRBV19 and TRBJ2-7, reads DGGITQSPKYLFRKEGQNVTLSCEQNLNHDAMYWYRQDPGQGLRLIYYSQIVNDFQKGDIAEGYSVSREKKESFPLTVTSAQKNPTAFYLCASSVHRESGEQYFGPGTRLTVT.

This chain's CDR3 is CSLGAQDRARLGGQYF. The J gene is TRBJ2-5, the V gene TRBV29-1; TCRdb outputs TRBD1, but without DNA this stays unchecked. Germline V gives CDR1 SQVTM, CDR2 ANQGSEA. The CDR3 sequence is 16 residues long.

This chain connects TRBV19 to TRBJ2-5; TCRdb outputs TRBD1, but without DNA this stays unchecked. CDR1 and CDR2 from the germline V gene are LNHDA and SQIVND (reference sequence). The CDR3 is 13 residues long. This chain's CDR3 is CASKGRQKETQYF.

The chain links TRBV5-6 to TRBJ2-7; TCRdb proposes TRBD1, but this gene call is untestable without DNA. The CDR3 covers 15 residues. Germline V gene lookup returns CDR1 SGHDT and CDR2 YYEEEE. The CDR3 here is CASSPRPDNAYEQYF. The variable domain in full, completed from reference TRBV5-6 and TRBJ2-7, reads DAGVTQSPTHLIKTRGQQVTLRCSPKSGHDTVSWYQQALGQGPQFIFQYYEEEERQRGNFPDRFSGHQFPNYSSELNVNALLLGDSALYLCASSPRPDNAYEQYFGPGTRLTVT.

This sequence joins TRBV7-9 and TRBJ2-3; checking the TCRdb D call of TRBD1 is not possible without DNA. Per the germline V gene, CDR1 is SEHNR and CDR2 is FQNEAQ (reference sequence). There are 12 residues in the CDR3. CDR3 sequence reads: CASSDRGDTQYF. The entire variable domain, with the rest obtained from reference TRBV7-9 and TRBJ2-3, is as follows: DTGVSQNPRHKITKRGQNVTFRCDPISEHNRLYWYRQTLGQGPEFLTYFQNEAQLEKSRLLSDRFSAERPKGSFSTLEIQRTEQGDSAMYLCASSDRGDTQYFGPGTRLTVL.

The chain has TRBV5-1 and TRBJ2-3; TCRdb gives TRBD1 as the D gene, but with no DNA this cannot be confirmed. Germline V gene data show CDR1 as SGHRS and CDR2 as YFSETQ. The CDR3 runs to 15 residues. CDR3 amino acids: CAGAQGQGPTDTQYF.

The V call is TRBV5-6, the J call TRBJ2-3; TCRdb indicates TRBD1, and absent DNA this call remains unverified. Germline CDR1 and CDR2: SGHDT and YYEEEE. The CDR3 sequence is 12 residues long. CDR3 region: CASSFSSGDEYF.

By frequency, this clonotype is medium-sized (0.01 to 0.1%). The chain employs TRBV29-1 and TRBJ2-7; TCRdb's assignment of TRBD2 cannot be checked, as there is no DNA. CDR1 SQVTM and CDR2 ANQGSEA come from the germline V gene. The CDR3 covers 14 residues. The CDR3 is CSVVRSGGAYEQYF.